Shown below are 31 T cell receptor beta chains from a single sample sequenced in a study of T cells in localized non-small cell lung cancer. The table came from immunoSEQ multiplex PCR; TCRdb's copy has only in-frame clones and leaves some out. The data show 45,000 to 65,000 clones, with around three quarters seen just once and 4.5% to 5.5% held by the top ten. The material sequenced was PBMCs, taken before any cancer treatment. These receptors all stem from a woman aged 35-75 years with stage II lung adenocarcinoma.

The gene calls are TRBV7-3 and TRBJ1-1; TRBD1 agrees at 10 bases. This CDR3 spans 16 amino acids. In germline, CDR1 is SGHTA, CDR2 FQGTGA. The V and J ends lost 4 bases and 1 base, in that order; junction bases with no gene match: 6. Written as DNA, the CDR3 is TGTGCCAGCAGCTCGGCGGACAGGGGGTCGAACACTGAAGCTTTCTTT. It specifies CASSSADRGSNTEAFF.

This clone was observed a handful of times. This chain joins TRBV12-5 and TRBJ1-1, with a weak D call TRBD1 (5 bases). The CDR3 loop spans 19 amino acids. Germline V gene data show CDR1 as LGHNT and CDR2 as FRNRAP. Trimming removed 0 bases from V and 1 base from J, with 21 bases in between. The CDR3 nucleotides read TGTGCTAGTGGTTTGGTACTGAGAAACCTCGGGGGGGAGAACACTGAAGCTTTCTTT. It codes for CASGLVLRNLGGENTEAFF.

This CDR3 reads CASSLAFVQGNTGELFF. The CDR3 DNA is TGTGCCAGCAGCTTGGCCTTTGTTCAGGGTAACACCGGGGAGCTGTTTTTT. The rearrangement joins TRBV5-5 to TRBJ2-2; the D gene is possibly TRBD1 (5 bases). V lost 0 bases and J 2 bases, leaving 14 bases between the germline ends. The CDR3 has 17 residues. Germline V gene data show CDR1 as SGHKS and CDR2 as YYEKEE (reference sequence).

V usage is TRBV10-2 and J usage is TRBJ1-6; unclear D gene. The V end lost 5 bases, the J end lost 2 bases, and 13 bases lay between the germline ends. The CDR3 is 16 amino acids. The germline gives CDR1 WSHSY, CDR2 SAAADI. This CDR3 reads CASSLGSRAYNSPLHF. As DNA, the CDR3 is TGCGCCAGCAGTTTGGGATCGAGGGCCTATAATTCACCCCTCCACTTT.

V and J are TRBV7-2 and TRBJ1-2; 8 bases align to TRBD1. The CDR3 is made up of 15 amino acids. Germline loops: CDR1 SGHTA, CDR2 FQGNSA. J gave up 7 bases and V 4 bases, and 11 bases lay outside the gene matches. The DNA for the CDR3 is TGTGCCAGCAGCTCAGACGGACAGGGCGGTTTTGGCTACACCTTC. Translated: CASSSDGQGGFGYTF. The whole variable domain, filled in from reference TRBV7-2 and TRBJ1-2, reads GAGVSQSPSNKVTEKGKDVELRCDPISGHTALYWYRQSLGQGLEFLIYFQGNSAPDKSGLPSDRFSAERTGGSVSTLTIQRTQQEDSAVYLCASSSDGQGGFGYTFGSGTRLTVV.

This clone occurred once. This sequence joins TRBV11-2 and TRBJ1-1; D perhaps matches TRBD1 (5 bases). The germline gives CDR1 SGHAT, CDR2 FQNNGV. CDR3 size: 17 residues. V lost 1 base, J lost 0 bases, and 15 bases lay in between. CDR3 in DNA: TGTGCCAGCAGCTTAGCCGGACAAGGCAGGATGAACACTGAAGCTTTCTTT. Translation gives CASSLAGQGRMNTEAFF.

The chain links TRBV4-1 to TRBJ1-2; D is uncertain. CDR1 MGHRA and CDR2 YSYEKL come from the germline V gene. The CDR3 length is 14 residues. The V end was cut by 0 bases, the J end by 5 bases, with 10 bases between. The chain's CDR3 is CASSQDPSVYGYTF. DNA for the CDR3: TGCGCCAGCAGCCAAGATCCCTCTGTTTATGGCTACACCTTC.

The chain carries TRBV28 and TRBJ2-1, with D perhaps matching TRBD1 or TRBD2 (6 bases each). CDR3 length equals 18 residues. Per the germline V gene, CDR1 is MDHEN and CDR2 is SYDVKM. V was clipped by 3 bases and J by 0 bases, with 18 bases between them. The CDR3 region is CASSFYMRGASSYNEQFF. The CDR3 bases are TGTGCCAGCAGTTTTTATATGAGGGGGGCAAGCTCCTACAATGAGCAGTTCTTC.

The chain uses TRBV10-3 and TRBJ1-5, with 10 bases identical to TRBD1. CDR1 and CDR2 (germline): ENHRY, SYGVKD. Trimming cost V 2 bases and J 1 base; bases outside gene matches: 2. The CDR3 loop spans 16 amino acids. CDR3 bases: TGTGCCATCAGTGAGCGGGACAGGGGCAGCAATCAGCCCCAGCATTTT. Encoded protein: CAISERDRGSNQPQHF.

The V gene is TRBV7-8, the J gene TRBJ1-1; D may be TRBD1 (5 bases). V was clipped by 7 bases and J by 5 bases, with 14 bases between them. The CDR3 totals 13 residues. Germline CDR1 and CDR2: SGHVS and FQNEAQ. The CDR3 sequence: CASMGTSRTEAFF. DNA of the CDR3: TGTGCCAGCATGGGGACGTCGAGAACTGAAGCTTTCTTT.

This clone qualifies as medium-sized. The chain recombines TRBV10-3 with TRBJ1-2; TRBD1 is a possible D gene (5 bases). Germline CDR1 and CDR2: ENHRY and SYGVKD. V lost 8 bases, J lost 3 bases, and 16 bases lay in between. This CDR3 contains 14 residues. The CDR3 nucleotides read TGTGCCATCGGGGGGGAGGACGAAGACTATGGCTACACCTTC. Its protein is CAIGGEDEDYGYTF.

J is TRBJ2-7 and V is TRBV28, with 11 bases aligning to TRBD1. With 5 bases clipped from V and 7 bases from J, the junction kept 10 bases outside the gene matches. The CDR3 covers 15 residues. Germline V gene lookup returns CDR1 MDHEN and CDR2 SYDVKM. The CDR3 protein is CASSTSGTGGREQYF. For the CDR3, the DNA is TGTGCCAGCAGTACATCCGGGACAGGGGGTCGAGAGCAGTACTTC.

The rearrangement joins TRBV7-2 to TRBJ2-2, with D possibly matching TRBD1 (8 bases). Trimming stripped 5 bases from V and 5 bases from J, with 21 bases between. The CDR3 consists of 17 residues. Germline V gene data show CDR1 as SGHTA and CDR2 as FQGNSA. The CDR3 loop is CASSRQGAGALTGELFF. DNA of the CDR3: TGTGCCAGCAGCCGCCAGGGGGCGGGGGCCCTGACCGGGGAGCTGTTTTTT. The whole variable domain, filled in from reference TRBV7-2 and TRBJ2-2, reads GAGVSQSPSNKVTEKGKDVELRCDPISGHTALYWYRQSLGQGLEFLIYFQGNSAPDKSGLPSDRFSAERTGGSVSTLTIQRTQQEDSAVYLCASSRQGAGALTGELFFGEGSRLTVL.

The chain recombines TRBV2 with TRBJ2-2; maybe TRBD2 (5 bases). Germline V CDR1 and CDR2: SNHLY, FYNNEI. The CDR3 totals 16 residues. Trimming removed 0 bases at V and 0 bases at J, with 8 bases between. CDR3 amino acids: CASSEAFSANTGELFF. CDR3 nucleotide sequence: TGTGCCAGCAGTGAAGCCTTTAGCGCGAACACCGGGGAGCTGTTTTTT.

The chain joins TRBV18 to TRBJ1-5; D is ambiguous. Trimming stripped 3 bases from V and 0 bases from J, with 3 bases between. This CDR3 is built from 13 residues. Germline V lookup: CDR1 KGHSH, CDR2 LQKENI. The chain's CDR3 is CASSPYSNQPQHF. As DNA, the CDR3 is TGTGCCAGCTCACCGTATAGCAATCAGCCCCAGCATTTT.

The chain uses TRBV4-1 and TRBJ2-3, with no clear D. V was clipped by 0 bases and J by 1 base, with 11 bases between them. CDR3 length: 16 amino acids. CDR1 and CDR2 (germline): MGHRA, YSYEKL. Written as DNA, the CDR3 is TGCGCCAGCAGCCAAGAGGGCAGCAGCGGCACAGATACGCAGTATTTT. It translates to CASSQEGSSGTDTQYF.

The chain carries TRBV7-9 and TRBJ2-6; D is ambiguous. CDR1 SEHNR and CDR2 FQNEAQ come from the germline V gene (reference sequence). The V end lost 0 bases, the J end lost 0 bases, and 6 bases lay between the germline ends. The CDR3 has 16 amino acids. CDR3 loop: CASSLALSSGANVLTF. CDR3 bases: TGTGCCAGCAGCTTAGCGTTATCCTCTGGGGCCAACGTCCTGACTTTC.

This clone is deemed medium-sized. The V call is TRBV27, the J call TRBJ1-5; perhaps TRBD1 as D (6 bases). Germline CDR1 is MNHEY and CDR2 is SMNVEV (reference sequence). The V and J ends lost 4 bases and 8 bases respectively, with 12 bases between them. CDR3 size: 13 residues. This CDR3 is CASSYQTGEPQHF. In DNA form, the CDR3 reads TGTGCCAGCAGTTACCAGACAGGAGAGCCCCAGCATTTT.

The rearrangement joins TRBV5-4 to TRBJ1-1, with 9 bases fitting TRBD1. Germline loops: CDR1 SGHNT, CDR2 YYREEE (reference sequence). The CDR3 consists of 13 residues. With V trimmed by 4 bases and J by 6 bases, 4 bases remained unmatched. The CDR3 coding sequence is TGTGCCAGCAGCCGGGACAGGGCCTCTGAAGCTTTCTTT. It translates to CASSRDRASEAFF.

The rearrangement links TRBV23-1 to TRBJ2-7, with D possibly being TRBD2 (6 bases). TRBV23-1 is placed among ORFs of uncertain function. This CDR3 spans 15 amino acids. Trimming removed 2 bases from V and 2 bases from J, with 13 bases in between. Here the CDR3 DNA reads TGCGCCAGCAGTCAACGGCAGGGAGGTCCCTACGAGCAGTACTTC. Residues: CASSQRQGGPYEQYF.

The V call is TRBV30, the J call TRBJ1-2, with a tentative D call TRBD1 (6 bases). The V and J ends lost 2 bases and 1 base respectively, with 14 bases between them. Germline V lookup: CDR1 GTSNPN, CDR2 SVGIG (reference sequence). The CDR3 extends over 15 amino acids. The CDR3 here is CAWSRIGTHNYGYTF. The CDR3 DNA follows: TGTGCCTGGAGTCGCATCGGGACACATAACTATGGCTACACCTTC.

This chain connects TRBV10-3 to TRBJ2-3; TRBD2 matches 16 bases. Germline values: CDR1 ENHRY, CDR2 SYGVKD. The CDR3 sequence is 16 residues long. J lost 5 bases, V lost 4 bases, and 3 bases had no gene match. The CDR3 is CAISAGTSGGGDTQYF. The CDR3 DNA sequence: TGTGCCATCAGTGCCGGGACTAGCGGGGGGGGAGATACGCAGTATTTT.

V and J are TRBV4-1 and TRBJ1-1; D is ambiguous. The germline gives CDR1 MGHRA, CDR2 YSYEKL. The CDR3 has 14 residues. The V gene lost 1 base and the J gene lost 4 bases, with 10 bases spanning the gap. CDR3 sequence (DNA): TGCGCCAGCAGCCAAGGATTATTGGGCACTGAAGCTTTCTTT. Translating it yields CASSQGLLGTEAFF.

V gene TRBV18 combines with J gene TRBJ2-3; tentative D call: TRBD1 (5 bases). The germline V and J ends were trimmed by 5 bases and 0 bases, with 12 bases remaining between them. The CDR3 is 15 amino acids. In germline, CDR1 is KGHSH, CDR2 LQKENI. Here the CDR3 reads CASSTVTASTDTQYF. The CDR3, as DNA: TGTGCCAGCTCAACGGTGACAGCTAGCACAGATACGCAGTATTTT.

The count of this clone is one. This chain uses TRBV30 with TRBJ2-7; D uncertain. CDR1 is GTSNPN, CDR2 SVGIG, per germline (reference sequence). V was cut by 2 bases and J by 3 bases, with 8 bases left in between. CDR3 length: 12 amino acids. For the CDR3, the DNA is TGTGCCTGGAGTAACAACTTCTACGAGCAGTACTTC. This gives the protein CAWSNNFYEQYF. The full variable domain, its missing parts supplied by reference TRBV30 and TRBJ2-7, is SQTIHQWPATLVQPVGSPLSLECTVEGTSNPNLYWYRQAAGRGLQLLFYSVGIGQISSEVPQNLSASRPQDRQFILSSKKLLLSDSGFYLCAWSNNFYEQYFGPGTRLTVT.

This clone ranks as medium-sized. This sequence joins TRBV28 and TRBJ2-3; the D gene is possibly TRBD1 (5 bases). CDR1 and CDR2 from the germline V gene are MDHEN and SYDVKM. This CDR3 is built from 23 residues. V lost 4 bases and J lost 4, with 39 bases in between. For the CDR3, the DNA is TGTGCCAGCAGTTATTCCTTAATCGTAGCACTTTGGTTGTTGGTGGGGCTAGCAGATACGCAGTATTTT. Protein sequence: CASSYSLIVALWLLVGLADTQYF. Variable domain in full (rest from reference TRBV28 and TRBJ2-3): DVKVTQSSRYLVKRTGEKVFLECVQDMDHENMFWYRQDPGLGLRLIYFSYDVKMKEKGDIPEGYSVSREKKERFSLILESASTNQTSMYLCASSYSLIVALWLLVGLADTQYFGPGTRLTVL.

With regard to this clone: The junction and the germline gene differ at one end; a read error may be behind it. The chain joins TRBV7-9 to TRBJ1-1; D unresolved. Germline-derived CDR1 and CDR2 are SEHNR and FQNEAQ (reference sequence). The CDR3 loop spans 11 amino acids. CDR3 sequence (DNA): TGTGCCAGCAGCATAGCGTCCACAGCTTTCTTT. Translated, it gives CASSIASTAFF.

In DNA form, the CDR3 reads TGTGCCAGCAGCGGACAGGTTCCTAGCTCTGGAAACACCATATATTTT. Translation: CASSGQVPSSGNTIYF. The chain has TRBV9 and TRBJ1-3, with TRBD1 as a possible D gene (6 bases). Germline lookup yields CDR1 SGDLS and CDR2 YYNGEE. CDR3 length: 16 amino acids. Trimming removed 3 bases at V and 0 bases at J, with 13 bases between.

This chain uses TRBV4-1 with TRBJ1-4; possibly TRBD1 for D (6 bases). V gave up 0 bases and J gave up 10 bases, with 21 bases separating them. The CDR3 contains 17 residues. Germline CDR1 reads MGHRA; CDR2 reads YSYEKL. This CDR3 reads CASSQDLAGVWEGKLFF. The CDR3, as DNA: TGCGCCAGCAGCCAAGATTTGGCAGGGGTTTGGGAGGGAAAACTGTTTTTT.

J is TRBJ2-3 and V is TRBV13; perhaps TRBD1 as D (6 bases). Germline CDR1 is PRHDT and CDR2 is FYEKMQ (reference sequence). This CDR3 is built from 14 residues. With 1 base removed from V and 3 bases from J, the gap between germline ends came to 8 bases. The CDR3 loop is CASSLAGATDTQYF. For the CDR3, the DNA is TGTGCCAGCAGCTTAGCAGGGGCGACAGATACGCAGTATTTT.

V gene TRBV6-5 combines with J gene TRBJ1-5, with TRBD1 matching over 7 bases. In germline, CDR1 is MNHEY, CDR2 SVGAGI. V was clipped by 6 bases and J by 4 bases; unmatched bases: 3. The CDR3 has 13 residues. The CDR3, as DNA: TGTGCCAGCAGGATGACAGGGAATCAGCCCCAGCATTTT. This encodes CASRMTGNQPQHF.